This T cell receptor (beta chain) was obtained from a study of T-cell memory formation after mild COVID-19. Study conclusions and caveats: Second-wave clones reaching peak frequency on day 37 lacked confirmed SARS-CoV-2 specificity. Contracting clones from day 15 to 85 had balanced CD4/CD8; later expanders favoured CD4+.

This clonotype was seen repeatedly, ten times or more. Its cognate antigen is unknown. This CDR3 region has 13 residues. With V trimmed by 6 bases and J by 4 bases, 5 bases remained unmatched. Each CDR3 protein is one row after TCRdb ran MiXCR on the 5' RACE reads. This table has roughly 250,000 distinct CDR3 sequences, 15% to 20% appearing once. The sample was PBMCs or a T cell subset sorted from them (not recorded which). The sequence came from a man younger than 35 who had mild COVID-19 (a few samples of this study predate the infection). Cell type and time point are not known. J is TRBJ2-7 and V is TRBV12-3 or TRBV12-4; 8 bases are a match to TRBD1. The CDR3 spells CASRGQGEYEQYF. CDR3 DNA: TGTGCCAGCAGAGGACAGGGCGAATACGAGCAGTACTTC.